This T cell receptor (beta chain) emerged from a study of T cells in localized non-small cell lung cancer. The study's findings and limits: There were a median roughly 60 of the top 100 tumor clones appearing in adjacent lung. Higher T cell density in the blood was associated with longer overall survival, whereas higher adjacent-lung clonality associated with shorter survival. Uninvolved adjacent lung showed higher T cell clonality than tumor. Since sequencing was restricted to only one region of the tumor, intratumor heterogeneity remains a possibility.

Sequencing was performed with immunoSEQ multiplex PCR; in TCRdb, only in-frame clones are kept and a portion is missing. The data contain 23,000 or so clones, 89% of them singletons. A remark on this clone: The antigen is undetermined.

This clonotype originated in a man aged 40-75 years with stage I squamous cell lung carcinoma. The input for sequencing was peripheral blood, taken before any cancer treatment.

The CDR3 sequence is CASSYSRRDEQYF. In DNA form, the CDR3 reads TGTGCCAGCAGTTACTCGAGGAGAGACGAGCAGTACTTC. The rearrangement joins TRBV6-5 to TRBJ2-7; the D is unclear. This CDR3 contains 13 residues. Trimming shortened V by 0 bases and J by 5 bases, and 8 bases separated the two germline ends. Germline V gene lookup returns CDR1 MNHEY and CDR2 SVGAGI.